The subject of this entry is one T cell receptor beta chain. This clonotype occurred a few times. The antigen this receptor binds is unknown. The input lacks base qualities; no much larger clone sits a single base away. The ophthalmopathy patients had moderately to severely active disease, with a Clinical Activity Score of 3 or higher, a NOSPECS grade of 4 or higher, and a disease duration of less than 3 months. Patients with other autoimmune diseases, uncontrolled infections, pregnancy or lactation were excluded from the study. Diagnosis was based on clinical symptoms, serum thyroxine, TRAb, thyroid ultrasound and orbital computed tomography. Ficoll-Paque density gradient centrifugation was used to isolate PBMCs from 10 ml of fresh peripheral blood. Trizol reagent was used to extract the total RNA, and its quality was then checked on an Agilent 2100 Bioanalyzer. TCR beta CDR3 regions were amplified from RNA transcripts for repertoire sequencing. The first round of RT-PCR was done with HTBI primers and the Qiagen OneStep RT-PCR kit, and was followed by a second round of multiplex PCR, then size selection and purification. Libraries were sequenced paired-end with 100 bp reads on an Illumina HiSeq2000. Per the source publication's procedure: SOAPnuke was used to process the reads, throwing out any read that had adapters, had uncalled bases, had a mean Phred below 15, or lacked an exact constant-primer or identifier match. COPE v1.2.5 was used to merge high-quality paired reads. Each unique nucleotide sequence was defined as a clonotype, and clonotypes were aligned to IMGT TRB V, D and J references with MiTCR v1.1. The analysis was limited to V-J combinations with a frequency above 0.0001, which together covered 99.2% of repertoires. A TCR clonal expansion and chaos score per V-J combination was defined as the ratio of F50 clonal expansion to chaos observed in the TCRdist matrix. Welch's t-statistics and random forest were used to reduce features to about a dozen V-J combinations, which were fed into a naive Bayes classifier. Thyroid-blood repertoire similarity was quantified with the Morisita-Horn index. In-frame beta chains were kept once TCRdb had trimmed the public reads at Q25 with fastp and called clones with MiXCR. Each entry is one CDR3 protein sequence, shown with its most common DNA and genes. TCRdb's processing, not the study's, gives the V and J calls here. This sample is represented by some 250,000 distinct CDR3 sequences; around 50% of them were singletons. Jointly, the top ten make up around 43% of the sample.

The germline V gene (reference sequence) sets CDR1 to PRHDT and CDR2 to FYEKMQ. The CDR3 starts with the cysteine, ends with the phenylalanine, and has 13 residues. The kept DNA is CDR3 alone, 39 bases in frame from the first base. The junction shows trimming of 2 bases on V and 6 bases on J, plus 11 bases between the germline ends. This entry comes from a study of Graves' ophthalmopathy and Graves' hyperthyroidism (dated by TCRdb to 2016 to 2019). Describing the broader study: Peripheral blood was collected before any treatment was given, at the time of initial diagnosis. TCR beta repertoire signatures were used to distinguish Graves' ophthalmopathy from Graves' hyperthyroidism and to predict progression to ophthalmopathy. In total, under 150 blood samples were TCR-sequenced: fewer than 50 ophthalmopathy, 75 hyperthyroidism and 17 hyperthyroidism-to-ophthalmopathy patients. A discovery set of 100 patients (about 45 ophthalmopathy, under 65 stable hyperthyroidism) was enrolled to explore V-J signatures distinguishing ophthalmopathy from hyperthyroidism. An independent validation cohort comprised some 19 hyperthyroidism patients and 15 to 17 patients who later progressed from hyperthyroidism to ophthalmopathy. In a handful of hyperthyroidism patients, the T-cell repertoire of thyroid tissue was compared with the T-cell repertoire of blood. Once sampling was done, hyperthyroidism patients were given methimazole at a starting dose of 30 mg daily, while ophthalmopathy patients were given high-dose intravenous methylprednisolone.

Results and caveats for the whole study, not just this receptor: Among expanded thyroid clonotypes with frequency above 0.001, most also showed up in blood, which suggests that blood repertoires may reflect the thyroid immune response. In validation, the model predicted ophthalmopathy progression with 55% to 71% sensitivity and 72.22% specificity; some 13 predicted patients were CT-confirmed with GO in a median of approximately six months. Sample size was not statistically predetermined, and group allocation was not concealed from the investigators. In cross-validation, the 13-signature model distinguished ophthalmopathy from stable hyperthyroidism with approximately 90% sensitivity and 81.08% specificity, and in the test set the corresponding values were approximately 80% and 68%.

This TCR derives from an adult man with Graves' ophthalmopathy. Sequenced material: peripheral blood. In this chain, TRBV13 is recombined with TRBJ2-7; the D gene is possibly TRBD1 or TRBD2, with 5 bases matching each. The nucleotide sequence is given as TGTGCCAGCAGCTTAAACCGAGGGGTCGAGCAGTACTTC. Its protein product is CASSLNRGVEQYF.